These T cell receptor beta chains were read from a single sample in a study of T cells after yellow fever vaccination. TCRdb reanalysed the 5' RACE reads using MiXCR and keeps one entry per CDR3 protein. The sample holds under 600,000 distinct CDR3 sequences, about 13% seen once. This specimen consisted of PBMCs, obtained on the day of the yellow fever booster vaccination. These receptors were taken from a man younger than 45 who received the YFV17D yellow fever vaccine. Each CDR3 is given with its conserved first and last residue. Each record gives: D gene, CDR3 length, V gene, J gene, clone size, CDR3 DNA, CDR3 protein. D genes are given only for firm matches. Size tells how often a clone was seen (once, few, many) or the class of an expanded clone, and some rows leave it out.

d_gene: TRBD1
len: 12
v_gene: TRBV10-3
j_gene: TRBJ1-2
abundance: -
CDR3nt: TGTGCCATCAGGAGGACAGGGGAAGGCTACACCTTC
CDR3aa: CAIRRTGEGYTF

d_gene: TRBD1
len: 14
v_gene: TRBV5-1
j_gene: TRBJ2-4
abundance: few
CDR3nt: TGCGCCAGCAGCATTACAGGGGGCCATGACATTCAGTACTTC
CDR3aa: CASSITGGHDIQYF

d_gene: -
len: 16
v_gene: TRBV11-2
j_gene: TRBJ2-2
abundance: many
CDR3nt: TGTGCCAGCAGCTTAGCGGGTCGGAGCCACACCGGGGAGCTGTTTTTT
CDR3aa: CASSLAGRSHTGELFF

d_gene: TRBD2
len: 16
v_gene: TRBV2
j_gene: TRBJ2-5
abundance: few
CDR3nt: TGTGCCAGCAGGTTCGGCGGACTAGCGGGAATAGAGACCCAGTACTTC
CDR3aa: CASRFGGLAGIETQYF

d_gene: TRBD2
len: 16
v_gene: TRBV5-1
j_gene: TRBJ2-1
abundance: few
CDR3nt: TGCGCCAGCAGCTCGTCCGGGGGGGGCTCCTACAATGAGCAGTTCTTC
CDR3aa: CASSSSGGGSYNEQFF

d_gene: -
len: 15
v_gene: TRBV19
j_gene: TRBJ2-1
abundance: -
CDR3nt: TGTGCCAGTAGTTGGAGCGGCACTATGATGAATGAGCAGTTCTTC
CDR3aa: CASSWSGTMMNEQFF

d_gene: TRBD2
len: 16
v_gene: TRBV3-1
j_gene: TRBJ2-1
abundance: many
CDR3nt: TGTGCCAGCAGCCACGACCGGGACTATTCCTACAATGAGCAGTTCTTC
CDR3aa: CASSHDRDYSYNEQFF

d_gene: TRBD1
len: 15
v_gene: TRBV25-1
j_gene: TRBJ2-2
abundance: -
CDR3nt: TGTGCCAGCAGTGAAAGGACAGGGATGACCGGGGAGCTGTTTTTT
CDR3aa: CASSERTGMTGELFF

d_gene: -
len: 15
v_gene: TRBV3-1
j_gene: TRBJ2-1
abundance: few
CDR3nt: TGTGCCAGCAGCCACCCCCACTGGAGAGGCAATGAGCAGTTCTTC
CDR3aa: CASSHPHWRGNEQFF

d_gene: -
len: 12
v_gene: TRBV20-1
j_gene: TRBJ1-1
abundance: -
CDR3nt: TGCAGTGCCACTCTTCTTATCACTGAAGCTTTCTTT
CDR3aa: CSATLLITEAFF

d_gene: -
len: 18
v_gene: TRBV18
j_gene: TRBJ2-1
abundance: -
CDR3nt: TGTGCCAGCTCACGGGGCGGAGGAGCGGGCCGAGCCTACAATGAGCAGTTCTTC
CDR3aa: CASSRGGGAGRAYNEQFF

d_gene: TRBD2
len: 16
v_gene: TRBV7-9
j_gene: TRBJ2-1
abundance: -
CDR3nt: TGTGCCAGCAGCTTCACTAGCGGGGTCTCCTACAATGAGCAGTTCTTC
CDR3aa: CASSFTSGVSYNEQFF

d_gene: TRBD1
len: 14
v_gene: TRBV20-1
j_gene: TRBJ2-3
abundance: few
CDR3nt: TGCAGTGCTGCCGACAGGGCCTCCACAGATACGCAGTATTTT
CDR3aa: CSAADRASTDTQYF

d_gene: -
len: 16
v_gene: TRBV24-1
j_gene: TRBJ2-5
abundance: -
CDR3nt: TGTGCCACCAGTCGCGGCGCGGGTTGGGGACAAGAGACCCAGTACTTC
CDR3aa: CATSRGAGWGQETQYF

d_gene: -
len: 15
v_gene: TRBV7-8
j_gene: TRBJ2-6
abundance: -
CDR3nt: TGTGCCAGCAGCTTAGGGGCGCCCGGGGCCAACGTCCTGACTTTC
CDR3aa: CASSLGAPGANVLTF

d_gene: TRBD1
len: 14
v_gene: TRBV25-1
j_gene: TRBJ2-5
abundance: many
CDR3nt: TGTGCCAGCAGTCAGACAGGGGGGCAAGAGACCCAGTACTTC
CDR3aa: CASSQTGGQETQYF

d_gene: -
len: 15
v_gene: TRBV7-9
j_gene: TRBJ2-1
abundance: -
CDR3nt: TGTGCCAGCAGCTTAGACGGAGGCGGAACCAATGAGCAGTTCTTC
CDR3aa: CASSLDGGGTNEQFF

d_gene: -
len: 16
v_gene: TRBV9
j_gene: TRBJ2-1
abundance: few
CDR3nt: TGTGCCAGCAGCGTATGGGGGATGACAGCCGGGGATGAGCAGTTCTTC
CDR3aa: CASSVWGMTAGDEQFF

d_gene: -
len: 14
v_gene: TRBV5-1
j_gene: TRBJ2-1
abundance: many
CDR3nt: TGTGCCAGCAGTTTAGGGGGGGCCTACAATGAGCAGTTCTTC
CDR3aa: CASSLGGAYNEQFF

d_gene: -
len: 13
v_gene: TRBV6-2/TRBV6-3
j_gene: TRBJ2-1
abundance: few
CDR3nt: TGTGCCAGCAGTTACGCGGCAGGAGGGGTGCAGTTCTTC
CDR3aa: CASSYAAGGVQFF

d_gene: -
len: 12
v_gene: TRBV9
j_gene: TRBJ2-7
abundance: -
CDR3nt: TGTGCCAGCAGCGTCGACCTCGGCGAGCAGTACTTC
CDR3aa: CASSVDLGEQYF

d_gene: -
len: 14
v_gene: TRBV3-1
j_gene: TRBJ2-2
abundance: few
CDR3nt: TGTGCCAGCAGCACAGGGACTTCCAACGGGGAGCTGTTTTTT
CDR3aa: CASSTGTSNGELFF